The present entry profiles one T cell receptor beta chain with its context. What it binds is unknown. This specimen belongs to a study of blood T cells in healthy people across ages. Study-wide results and caveats: Among long-lived donors, naive CD4+ cells were more numerous and diversity higher than in aged donors.

CDR3 length equals 15 residues. CDR1 MNHEY and CDR2 SVGAGI come from the germline V gene. V gave up 4 bases and J gave up 7 bases, with 14 bases separating them. It was with a sample-barcoded 5' primer and a J-beta primer mix that a second PCR of about 6 to 12 cycles was run. Carrying 12 random nucleotides, a template-switch adaptor labeled each individual cDNA molecule. Each CDR3 protein gets one entry after TCRdb re-called the 5' RACE reads with MiXCR. The repertoire holds a few hundred thousand distinct CDR3 sequences, with 52% as singletons. Sequenced input: blood. The receptor's source is a man aged 60 to 69 in good health. The genes are TRBV6-5 and TRBJ1-6; TRBD1 might be the D (5 bases). Here the CDR3 reads CASSSPTAQNSPLHF. CDR3 DNA: TGTGCCAGCAGTTCCCCGACAGCTCAGAATTCACCCCTCCACTTT.